A single sample is the source of the 32 T cell receptor beta chains below, sequenced in a study of blood T cell repertoires in COVID-19. Clones were read by immunoSEQ multiplex PCR, and TCRdb kept only the in-frame ones, dropping some. The sample has 350,000 to 450,000 clones; approximately 90% are singletons. Sequenced: PBMCs or T cells enriched from blood (not recorded which). The receptors derive from a woman in her thirties or forties who had been exposed to COVID-19.

The CDR3 spells CASSSPPGVFVETQYF. The CDR3 DNA is TGTGCCAGCAGCTCCCCCCCCGGAGTATTCGTAGAGACCCAGTACTTC. The chain recombines TRBV11-2 with TRBJ2-5; the D is unclear. The CDR3 is 16 amino acids. Trimming removed 4 bases at V and 4 bases at J, with 19 bases between. Germline-derived CDR1 and CDR2 are SGHAT and FQNNGV.

The chain couples TRBV9 to TRBJ2-5, with D tentatively TRBD2 (6 bases). The CDR3 consists of 15 residues. The germline gives CDR1 SGDLS, CDR2 YYNGEE. V lost 2 bases and J lost 4, with 15 bases in between. The CDR3 DNA follows: TGTGCCAGCAGCGTCTCAGACGGGAGAAGAGAGACCCAGTACTTC. It encodes CASSVSDGRRETQYF.

CDR3 region: CASSLDGLGYNEQFF. The CDR3 bases are TGTGCCAGCAGCTTAGATGGACTGGGGTACAATGAGCAGTTCTTC. The chain carries TRBV7-3 and TRBJ2-1; a weak D match, TRBD2 (5 bases). The CDR3 contains 15 residues. Germline V gene lookup returns CDR1 SGHTA and CDR2 FQGTGA. Trimming shortened V by 2 bases and J by 4 bases, and 12 bases separated the two germline ends.

The J gene is TRBJ2-1, the V gene TRBV19, with TRBD1 matching 8 bases. Germline CDR1 and CDR2: LNHDA and SQIVND (reference sequence). The CDR3 runs 15 residues. The V and J ends lost 4 bases and 4 bases, in that order; junction bases with no gene match: 6. The CDR3 DNA reads as TGTGCCAGTAGTACGGGGACAGGACTATACAATGAGCAGTTCTTC. This translates into CASSTGTGLYNEQFF.

CDR3 nucleotide sequence: TGTGCCAGCAGTGGATTCGGGAGAGACAGGGGGGACACTGAAGCTTTCTTT. It codes for CASSGFGRDRGDTEAFF. The rearrangement joins TRBV25-1 to TRBJ1-1; 9 nucleotides match TRBD1. Looked up from germline, CDR1 is MGHDK and CDR2 is SYGVNS. The CDR3 covers 17 residues. V lost 4 bases and J lost 3; bases outside the gene matches: 12. Using reference TRBV25-1 and TRBJ1-1 for the parts outside the CDR3, the full variable domain is EADIYQTPRYLVIGTGKKITLECSQTMGHDKMYWYQQDPGMELHLIHYSYGVNSTEKGDLSSESTVSRIRTEHFPLTLESARPSHTSQYLCASSGFGRDRGDTEAFFGQGTRLTVV.

The chain recombines TRBV6-2 or TRBV6-3 with TRBJ2-7; D may be TRBD2 (5 bases). The V gene lost 6 bases and the J gene lost 4 bases, with 25 bases spanning the gap. Germline values: CDR1 MNHEY, CDR2 SVGEGT. The CDR3 is 17 residues long. The CDR3 is CASSPQVGAGGGYEQYF. Written as DNA, the CDR3 is TGTGCCAGCAGCCCCCAAGTCGGTGCAGGCGGCGGGTACGAGCAGTACTTC.

The J gene is TRBJ2-7, the V gene TRBV13; 14 nucleotides line up with TRBD2. Germline loops: CDR1 PRHDT, CDR2 FYEKMQ (reference sequence). CDR3 length equals 18 residues. Losses at the gene ends were 5 bases for V and 8 bases for J; bases not matched to a gene: 17. CDR3 DNA: TGTGCCAGCAGCCCCATGGGACTAGCGGGAGCTGGTGCAACAAAGCAGTACTTC. Encoded protein: CASSPMGLAGAGATKQYF. Looking up the rest from reference TRBV13 and TRBJ2-7 gives the full variable domain: AAGVIQSPRHLIKEKRETATLKCYPIPRHDTVYWYQQGPGQDPQFLISFYEKMQSDKGSIPDRFSAQQFSDYHSELNMSSLELGDSALYFCASSPMGLAGAGATKQYFGPGTRLTVT.

The chain links TRBV5-1 to TRBJ2-7, with TRBD1 matching 8 bases. V gave up 3 bases and J gave up 7 bases; unmatched junction bases: 12. The germline CDR1 and CDR2 sequences are SGHRS and YFSETQ. This CDR3 spans 15 amino acids. DNA of the CDR3: TGCGCCAGCAGCTGGAAGACAGGGGTAGTCGGAGAGCAGTACTTC. Translating it yields CASSWKTGVVGEQYF.

This sequence joins TRBV16 and TRBJ1-1; no clear D gene. Germline CDR1 and CDR2: KGHSY and FQNENV. V was clipped by 4 bases and J by 1 base, with 10 bases between them. CDR3 length equals 14 residues. The CDR3 is CASSRNRQNTEAFF. The CDR3 DNA sequence: TGTGCCAGCAGCCGCAACCGACAGAACACTGAAGCTTTCTTT. The full variable domain, its missing parts supplied by reference TRBV16 and TRBJ1-1, is GEEVAQTPKHLVRGEGQKAKLYCAPIKGHSYVFWYQQVLKNEFKFLISFQNENVFDETGMPKERFSAKCLPNSPCSLEIQATKLEDSAVYFCASSRNRQNTEAFFGQGTRLTVV.

The V and J genes are TRBV4-1 and TRBJ2-2, with 8 bases matching TRBD2. V trimming: 4 bases; J trimming: 7 bases; junction bases outside the gene matches: 14. The germline V gene encodes CDR1 MGHRA and CDR2 YSYEKL. CDR3 length: 17 residues. The CDR3 is CASSPQVVAGTGGELFF. Written as DNA, the CDR3 is TGCGCCAGCAGCCCTCAGGTGGTAGCGGGAACGGGCGGGGAGCTGTTTTTT.

The V gene is TRBV27, the J gene TRBJ2-3; TRBD2 matches 12 bases. This CDR3 region has 15 residues. In germline, CDR1 is MNHEY, CDR2 SMNVEV (reference sequence). V lost 8 bases and J lost 4; bases outside the gene matches: 7. CDR3 nucleotides: TGTGCCAGCGGTAGGACTAGCGGGATTTCAGATACGCAGTATTTT. The encoded protein is CASGRTSGISDTQYF.

The CDR3 bases are TGCGCCAGCAGTGAGTTGGCTGAAAATGAGCAGTTCTTC. Translating gives CASSELAENEQFF. The chain carries TRBV10-1 and TRBJ2-1; D gene uncertain. From germline, CDR1 is WNHNN and CDR2 SYGVQD (reference sequence). The CDR3 runs 13 residues. V dropped 1 base and J dropped 7 bases, with 8 bases sitting between them.

The rearrangement uses TRBV7-2 and TRBJ2-3; D is unclear. The germline gives CDR1 SGHTA, CDR2 FQGNSA. The CDR3 has 12 residues. Trimming removed 8 bases from V and 2 bases from J, with 8 bases in between. This CDR3 is CASGRHTDTQYF. CDR3 nucleotide sequence: TGTGCCAGCGGCCGACACACAGATACGCAGTATTTT.

The chain links TRBV19 to TRBJ1-2, with D possibly matching TRBD1 (6 bases). Trimming left V 7 bases short and J 5 bases short, with 20 bases between. This CDR3 region has 15 residues. Per germline, CDR1 LNHDA and CDR2 SQIVND (reference sequence). The CDR3: CASTPLAGRGYGYTF. The DNA of the CDR3 is TGTGCCAGTACTCCCCTCGCCGGGAGGGGGTATGGCTACACCTTC.

The rearrangement links TRBV7-3 to TRBJ2-2; TRBD1 matches at 8 bases. The germline CDR1 and CDR2 sequences are SGHTA and FQGTGA. The CDR3 sequence is 15 residues long. After removal of 5 bases from V and 5 bases from J, the junction contained 7 bases not matched to a gene. CDR3 bases: TGTGCCAGCAGCCCTCGGACAGGGAAGACCGGGGAGCTGTTTTTT. Protein product: CASSPRTGKTGELFF.

The CDR3 DNA sequence: TGTGCCAGCAGCCTCGTCCTTAACTATGGCTACACCTTC. As protein: CASSLVLNYGYTF. The rearrangement joins TRBV3-1 (or the pseudogene TRBV3-2) to TRBJ1-2, with D unclear. Germline values: CDR1 LGHDT, CDR2 YNNKEL (reference sequence). The V and J ends lost 4 bases and 1 base respectively, with 7 bases between them. The CDR3 is 13 amino acids.

The rearrangement links TRBV7-2 to TRBJ1-1, with no clear D. CDR3 length equals 13 residues. Trimming took 5 bases from V and 10 from J, leaving 17 bases between them. Germline V gene data show CDR1 as SGHTA and CDR2 as FQGNSA. The CDR3 is CASSPGEGKAAFF. The CDR3 nucleotides read TGTGCCAGCAGCCCTGGGGAGGGAAAAGCAGCTTTCTTT.

The chain has TRBV27 and TRBJ2-3; TRBD1 might be the D (6 bases). Looked up from germline, CDR1 is MNHEY and CDR2 is SMNVEV (reference sequence). The CDR3 is 14 residues long. Trimming removed 3 bases at V and 3 bases at J, with 10 bases between. This CDR3 reads CASSLIGGTDTQYF. As DNA, the CDR3 is TGTGCCAGCAGTTTGATAGGGGGTACAGATACGCAGTATTTT.

The chain links TRBV5-1 to TRBJ1-1; 7 bases are a match to TRBD1. CDR3 length: 12 residues. J gave up 7 bases and V 3 bases, and 3 bases lay outside the gene matches. CDR1 SGHRS and CDR2 YFSETQ come from the germline V gene. Here the CDR3 reads CASSSDRYEAFF. The CDR3 DNA reads TGCGCCAGCAGCTCGGACAGGTATGAAGCTTTCTTT.

The rearrangement links TRBV12-3 or TRBV12-4 to TRBJ1-5; D is unclear. V lost 6 bases, J lost 4 bases, and 10 bases lay in between. The CDR3 is made up of 13 amino acids. This CDR3 is CASRIADNQPQHF. CDR3 bases: TGTGCCAGCAGGATAGCTGATAATCAGCCCCAGCATTTT.

The V and J genes are TRBV10-3 and TRBJ1-1; D possibly corresponds to TRBD1 (6 bases). The CDR3 totals 15 residues. Germline V CDR1 and CDR2: ENHRY, SYGVKD. V lost 0 bases to trimming and J lost 2 bases, with 10 bases between them. CDR3 residues: CAISESQGRNTEAFF. The CDR3 DNA is TGTGCCATCAGTGAGTCCCAGGGGAGAAACACTGAAGCTTTCTTT.

V usage is TRBV9 and J usage is TRBJ2-3; D possibly corresponds to TRBD2 (5 bases). The CDR3 is made up of 13 amino acids. Trimming took off 4 bases at V and 14 bases at J, with 20 bases between the two ends. Germline V gene sequence: CDR1 SGDLS, CDR2 YYNGEE. For the CDR3, the DNA is TGTGCCAGCAGCCCTCTACCGGGGTCAGATCGGTATTTT. The encoded protein is CASSPLPGSDRYF.

The rearrangement joins TRBV7-9 to TRBJ1-2; 7 bases agree with TRBD1. This CDR3 has 13 residues. Losses at the gene ends were 4 bases for V and 4 bases for J; bases not matched to a gene: 3. Germline V lookup: CDR1 SEHNR, CDR2 FQNEAQ (reference sequence). The CDR3 spells CASSSQGVYGYTF. As DNA, the CDR3 is TGTGCCAGCAGCTCGCAGGGGGTCTATGGCTACACCTTC.

This clone was detected only a few times. J is TRBJ1-6 and V is TRBV19, with 7 bases matching TRBD1. The germline V gene encodes CDR1 LNHDA and CDR2 SQIVND (reference sequence). J gave up 5 bases and V 6 bases, and 7 bases lay outside the gene matches. The CDR3 loop spans 15 amino acids. This CDR3 is CASRSIGTDNSPLHF. As DNA, the CDR3 is TGTGCCAGTAGAAGTATTGGGACAGATAATTCACCCCTCCACTTT.

J is TRBJ1-4 and V is TRBV30, with 7 bases matching TRBD1. The length of the CDR3 is 13 residues. V dropped 5 bases and J dropped 7; count of bases not matched to a gene: 7. The germline V gene has CDR1 GTSNPN and CDR2 SVGIG (reference sequence). The CDR3 sequence is CAWDRDGGEKLFF. CDR3 nucleotide sequence: TGTGCCTGGGACAGGGACGGGGGTGAAAAACTGTTTTTT.

The V and J genes are TRBV29-1 and TRBJ1-2; D unresolved. This CDR3 is built from 12 residues. The germline V gene has CDR1 SQVTM and CDR2 ANQGSEA. With 7 bases removed from V and 3 bases from J, the gap between germline ends came to 12 bases. CDR3 sequence (DNA): TGCAGCGCTCCCCGGGTGGACTATGGCTACACCTTC. This gives the protein CSAPRVDYGYTF.

This sequence joins TRBV2 and TRBJ1-1; D is uncertain. Germline lookup yields CDR1 SNHLY and CDR2 FYNNEI. This CDR3 has 15 residues. Trimming shortened V by 3 bases and J by 3 bases, and 14 bases separated the two germline ends. The chain's CDR3 is CASSDHGGRDTEAFF. CDR3 bases: TGTGCCAGCAGTGACCACGGAGGGAGGGACACTGAAGCTTTCTTT.

This clone was detected once. The gene calls are TRBV7-2 and TRBJ2-5, with 13 bases fitting TRBD2. This CDR3 spans 14 amino acids. V trimming: 5 bases; J trimming: 4 bases; junction bases outside the gene matches: 1. CDR1 SGHTA and CDR2 FQGNSA come from the germline V gene. As DNA, the CDR3 is TGTGCCAGCAGCCGGACTAGCGGGGGAGAGACCCAGTACTTC. Its protein is CASSRTSGGETQYF.

The genes are TRBV18 and TRBJ1-2; perhaps TRBD1 as D (5 bases). The CDR3 is 15 amino acids. CDR1 is KGHSH and CDR2 is LQKENI in the germline V gene. V gave up 3 bases and J gave up 2 bases, with 13 bases separating them. The CDR3, as DNA: TGTGCCAGCTCACCCGCCCCGGACAAGAACTATGGCTACACCTTC. Translation gives CASSPAPDKNYGYTF. The full variable domain, its missing parts supplied by reference TRBV18 and TRBJ1-2, is NAGVMQNPRHLVRRRGQEARLRCSPMKGHSHVYWYRQLPEEGLKFMVYLQKENIIDESGMPKERFSAEFPKEGPSILRIQQVVRGDSAAYFCASSPAPDKNYGYTFGSGTRLTVV.

The rearrangement joins TRBV30 to TRBJ2-7; 8 bases align to TRBD1. Germline loops: CDR1 GTSNPN, CDR2 SVGIG (reference sequence). V gave up 0 bases and J gave up 4 bases; unmatched junction bases: 8. CDR3 length: 15 residues. This CDR3 is CAWSVRSGGLYEQYF. The CDR3 DNA follows: TGTGCCTGGAGTGTAAGGTCAGGGGGCCTGTACGAGCAGTACTTC.

The chain joins TRBV9 to TRBJ1-4, with 9 positions matching TRBD1. The germline V gene encodes CDR1 SGDLS and CDR2 YYNGEE. The CDR3 consists of 15 residues. J was trimmed by 13 bases and V by 4 bases; bases with no gene match: 14. CDR3 protein: CASSPPGQGVKRLFF. The CDR3 DNA sequence: TGTGCCAGCAGCCCCCCGGGACAGGGTGTTAAGCGACTGTTTTTT.

CDR3 sequence reads: CASSLDGQVHGYTF. CDR3 bases: TGTGCCAGCAGTTTAGATGGACAGGTACATGGCTACACCTTC. The rearrangement links TRBV27 to TRBJ1-2; 7 nucleotides agree with TRBD1. The CDR3 totals 14 residues. Germline V CDR1 and CDR2: MNHEY, SMNVEV (reference sequence). With 2 bases clipped from V and 6 bases from J, the junction kept 6 bases outside the gene matches.